A single sample gave rise to the 21 T cell receptor beta chains below, sequenced in a study of blood T cells in healthy people across ages. Using a J-beta primer mix together with a sample-barcoded 5' primer, a second PCR was run for about 6 to 11 cycles. MiXCR was run by TCRdb on the 5' RACE reads, yielding one entry per CDR3 protein. Of around 990,000 distinct CDR3 sequences listed, more than 30% were seen once; the top ten hold approximately 14%. Specimen: blood. The receptors stem from a man between 18 and 29 years old in good health.

J is TRBJ1-1 and V is TRBV12-5, with D unclear. Germline V CDR1 and CDR2: LGHNT, FRNRAP. The CDR3 spans 13 residues. V was cut by 6 bases and J by 5 bases, with 13 bases left in between. The DNA of the CDR3 is TGTGCTAGTGGGATCGGGCAATTTACTGAAGCTTTCTTT. Translated: CASGIGQFTEAFF. The variable domain in full, completed from reference TRBV12-5 and TRBJ1-1, reads DARVTQTPRHKVTEMGQEVTMRCQPILGHNTVFWYRQTMMQGLELLAYFRNRAPLDDSGMPKDRFSAEMPDATLATLKIQPSEPRDSAVYFCASGIGQFTEAFFGQGTRLTVV.

This clonotype was seen at least ten times. This chain connects TRBV5-1 to TRBJ2-1; D gene uncertain. The germline V and J ends were trimmed by 1 base and 4 bases, with 12 bases remaining between them. CDR1 is SGHRS and CDR2 is YFSETQ in the germline V gene. The CDR3 is made up of 15 amino acids. The DNA of the CDR3 is TGCGCCAGCAGCTTGACCGTACCCACTTACAATGAGCAGTTCTTC. Its protein is CASSLTVPTYNEQFF. Filled out from reference TRBV5-1 and TRBJ2-1, the complete variable domain reads KAGVTQTPRYLIKTRGQQVTLSCSPISGHRSVSWYQQTPGQGLQFLFEYFSETQRNKGNFPGRFSGRQFSNSRSEMNVSTLELGDSALYLCASSLTVPTYNEQFFGPGTRLTVL.

About this clonotype: The junction does not match germline at one end; this may be a read error. V gene TRBV3-1 combines with J gene TRBJ1-1; 8 bases line up with TRBD1. This CDR3 has 13 residues. Germline CDR1 LGHDT, CDR2 YNNKEL (reference sequence). DNA for the CDR3: TGTGCCAACAGCCACGGACAGGGTACTGAAGCTTTCTTT. The encoded protein is CANSHGQGTEAFF.

This clonotype has just a few counts. The genes are TRBV12-3 or TRBV12-4 and TRBJ1-2; 10 bases map to TRBD1. J was trimmed by 5 bases and V by 6 bases; bases with no gene match: 9. The CDR3 is 15 residues long. The CDR3 nucleotides read TGTGCCAGCAGATTTGCCGGGACAGGGGTTTATGGCTACACCTTC. It yields the protein CASRFAGTGVYGYTF.

V is TRBV11-1 and J is TRBJ2-1, with a weak D call TRBD2 (5 bases). The CDR3 extends over 14 amino acids. V dropped 5 bases and J dropped 5 bases, with 13 bases sitting between them. Looked up from germline, CDR1 is SGHAT and CDR2 is FQDESV (reference sequence). The CDR3 DNA reads TGTGCCAGCAGCCGCGGCGTGAGGGACAATGAGCAGTTCTTC. Translation gives CASSRGVRDNEQFF.

The V gene is TRBV20-1, the J gene TRBJ2-5, with D perhaps TRBD1 (6 bases). Germline V gene lookup returns CDR1 DFQATT and CDR2 SNEGSKA (reference sequence). There are 12 residues in the CDR3. Trimming removed 5 bases from V and 3 bases from J, with 10 bases in between. The CDR3 spells CSAQQGEETQYF. In DNA form, the CDR3 reads TGCAGTGCTCAACAGGGTGAAGAGACCCAGTACTTC.

The chain couples TRBV6-2 or TRBV6-3 to TRBJ2-7; D gene unclear. Trimming removed 2 bases at V and 7 bases at J, with 9 bases between. The CDR3 spans 12 residues. Looked up from germline, CDR1 is MNHEY and CDR2 is SVGEGT. CDR3 sequence (DNA): TGTGCCAGCAGTTACCCCAGTGCGGAGCAGTACTTC. Translated: CASSYPSAEQYF.

The chain recombines TRBV27 with TRBJ2-7, with D perhaps assigned TRBD1 or TRBD2 (5 bases each). The V gene's germline CDR1 is MNHEY and CDR2 SMNVEV (reference sequence). Trimming pared 5 bases from V and 3 bases from J, leaving 17 bases between. The CDR3 runs to 15 residues. CDR3 region: CASSKGRVNFYEQYF. The CDR3, as DNA: TGTGCCAGCAGTAAGGGACGAGTCAATTTCTACGAGCAGTACTTC.

The chain combines TRBV7-9 with TRBJ2-5; D is tentatively TRBD1 or TRBD2 (5 bases each). The CDR3 loop spans 17 amino acids. V lost 5 bases and J 0 bases, leaving 19 bases between the germline ends. CDR1 is SEHNR and CDR2 is FQNEAQ in the germline V gene (reference sequence). The CDR3 nucleotides are TGTGCCAGCAGCACAGTCCCGGGACGGATGTACCAAGAGACCCAGTACTTC. This translates into CASSTVPGRMYQETQYF.

This clonotype showed up just a few times. This chain connects TRBV7-2 to TRBJ2-1, with D unclear. Germline V gives CDR1 SGHTA, CDR2 FQGNSA. V lost 5 bases, J lost 5 bases, and 19 bases lay in between. This CDR3 is built from 16 residues. This CDR3 is CASSHPRTTNDNEQFF. Here the CDR3 DNA reads TGTGCCAGCAGCCACCCCAGAACTACAAACGACAATGAGCAGTTCTTC.

This chain joins TRBV7-6 and TRBJ2-7; 8 nucleotides match TRBD2. The CDR3 runs 16 residues. In germline, CDR1 is SGHVS, CDR2 FNYEAQ. The J segment lost 12 bases and the V segment lost 1 base, leaving 17 bases of the junction unmatched. CDR3 in DNA: TGTGCCAGCAGCTTAGTAGGGCTAGCGGGCCAAGAGACCCGGTACTTC. This sequence encodes CASSLVGLAGQETRYF.

V usage is TRBV12-3 or TRBV12-4 and J usage is TRBJ1-2; no definite D call. Trimming shortened V by 2 bases and J by 6 bases, and 16 bases separated the two germline ends. The CDR3 loop spans 15 amino acids. CDR3 amino acids: CASSLLARTIHGYTF. The CDR3 DNA sequence: TGTGCCAGCAGTTTATTGGCGAGAACTATACATGGCTACACCTTC.

The chain joins TRBV12-3 or TRBV12-4 to TRBJ2-2, with a weak D call TRBD1 (5 bases). The CDR3 covers 15 residues. The V and J ends lost 3 bases and 5 bases respectively, with 13 bases between them. CDR3 in DNA: TGTGCCAGCAGTTTTACCAGGGTTTCGACCGGGGAGCTGTTTTTT. Translated, it gives CASSFTRVSTGELFF.

CDR3 residues: CASSDKPAEQYF. The CDR3 DNA sequence: TGTGCCAGCAGTGATAAACCAGCGGAGCAGTACTTC. The chain carries TRBV25-1 and TRBJ2-4; tentative D call: TRBD2 (5 bases). Trimming left V 3 bases short and J 13 bases short, with 13 bases between. Germline CDR1 is MGHDK and CDR2 is SYGVNS. This CDR3 comprises 12 residues.

The table lists this clonotype with a few counts. This sequence joins TRBV20-1 and TRBJ2-1; no firm D call. CDR3 length equals 13 residues. Germline V lookup: CDR1 DFQATT, CDR2 SNEGSKA (reference sequence). V lost 2 bases and J 2 bases, leaving 7 bases between the germline ends. This chain's CDR3 is CSARYKTYNEQFF. Here the CDR3 DNA reads TGCAGTGCTAGATACAAAACCTACAATGAGCAGTTCTTC.

This clonotype was detected only a few times. This chain links TRBV5-1 with TRBJ1-1; the match to TRBD1 covers 10 bases. The CDR3 is made up of 14 amino acids. From germline, CDR1 is SGHRS and CDR2 YFSETQ. The junction had 2 bases not matched to a gene; V was cut back by 3 bases and J by 3 bases. CDR3 loop: CASSSGTGDTEAFF. CDR3 nucleotides: TGCGCCAGCAGCTCGGGGACAGGGGACACTGAAGCTTTCTTT.

In its sample, this clonotype was seen a few times. The chain is built from TRBV6-5 and TRBJ2-3; a weak D match, TRBD1 (6 bases). V was cut by 7 bases and J by 2 bases, with 13 bases left in between. This CDR3 is 14 amino acids long. Looked up from germline, CDR1 is MNHEY and CDR2 is SVGAGI. The CDR3 DNA reads TGTGCCAGCAACCCAACAGGGAACACAGATACGCAGTATTTT. It specifies CASNPTGNTDTQYF.

The CDR3 is CASSYSARNYGYTF. The CDR3 bases are TGTGCCAGCAGTTACTCCGCCAGGAACTATGGCTACACCTTC. The genes are TRBV6-5 and TRBJ1-2; D is unclear. From germline, CDR1 is MNHEY and CDR2 SVGAGI. The CDR3 loop spans 14 amino acids. V was pared by 0 bases and J by 2 bases, with 7 bases between.

Worth noting for this clonotype: A much more abundant neighbour one base away suggests this may be a read error. V and J are TRBV4-2 and TRBJ1-5; D is possibly TRBD1 (5 bases). CDR1 is LGHNA, CDR2 YNFKEQ, per germline. This CDR3 contains 15 residues. CDR3 sequence (DNA): TGTGCCAGAAGCCAAGGAGGACACGGAGATCAGCCCCAGCATTTT. Translation gives CARSQGGHGDQPQHF.

The chain employs TRBV28 and TRBJ1-5; D gene ambiguous. V was clipped by 7 bases and J by 7 bases, with 20 bases between them. Germline-derived CDR1 and CDR2 are MDHEN and SYDVKM. The CDR3 sequence is 15 residues long. The CDR3 spells CASTLPTGRFQPQHF. The CDR3, as DNA: TGTGCCAGCACCCTCCCTACGGGCCGATTCCAGCCCCAGCATTTT.

Only a few counts were recorded for this clonotype. The gene calls are TRBV4-1 and TRBJ1-5; maybe TRBD1 (5 bases). CDR1 MGHRA and CDR2 YSYEKL come from the germline V gene. The CDR3 runs to 17 residues. V shed 3 bases and J shed 3 bases, with 18 bases lying between them. The CDR3 region has the DNA TGCGCCAGCAGCCACGCGCTACCGACAGCTTCCAATCAGCCCCAGCATTTT. It translates to CASSHALPTASNQPQHF.